This paragraph covers one TCR beta chain sequence. The sample comes from a study of control samples from healthy donors and cancer patients. Libraries were prepared by immunoSEQ multiplex PCR; TCRdb keeps only in-frame clonotypes and omits some of them. This table has roughly 52,000 clones, around 97% appearing once. The TCR was taken from a woman aged 30 to 39 in good health. Sequences were obtained from blood.

In DNA form, the CDR3 reads TGCGCCAGCAGCTTGGAAGGGGGCGGTGAAAAACTGTTTTTT. Its translation: CASSLEGGGEKLFF. The chain uses TRBV5-1 and TRBJ1-4; 7 nucleotides match TRBD1. V trimming: 0 bases; J trimming: 7 bases; junction bases outside the gene matches: 3. Germline CDR1 SGHRS, CDR2 YFSETQ. The CDR3 consists of 14 residues.